This T cell receptor beta chain was retrieved from a study of OX40 agonist ivuxolimab in advanced cancers. Turning to the study itself: Clinicians treated patients with ivuxolimab, an agonistic anti-OX40 (CD134) antibody. Study-level findings and limits: Among expanded peripheral T cells, antigen specificity went undetermined.

Concerning this clone itself: Its target is unknown.

Germline V gene sequence: CDR1 MNHEY, CDR2 SVGAGI. This CDR3 is built from 13 residues. Losses at the gene ends were 5 bases for V and 3 bases for J; bases not matched to a gene: 4. TCRdb's table, derived via immunoSEQ multiplex PCR, lists solely in-frame clones and lacks some. The table has about 32,000 clones, 75% to 95% seen once; the top ten hold over 4%. Sequencing was performed on CD4+ or CD8+ T cells sorted from blood, taken in a trial of the OX40 agonist ivuxolimab. This sequence originates from an adult with an advanced solid tumor such as melanoma, head and neck, liver or kidney cancer. The V call is TRBV6-5, the J call TRBJ2-7, with 7 nucleotides matching TRBD1. This chain's CDR3 is CASSPGQFYEQYV. The DNA for the CDR3 is TGTGCCAGCAGTCCGGGACAGTTCTACGAGCAGTACGTC.